The next 18 T cell receptor beta chains were all read from a single sample in a study of T-cell reconstitution after alpha-beta-depleted transplantation in children. Unique molecular identifiers were incorporated during preparation of the TCRbeta library. Each CDR3 protein is one row after TCRdb ran MiXCR on the PCR reads. In the table there are around 490,000 distinct CDR3 sequences, over 9.5% of which are singletons. The sample here was PBMCs, mostly from graft donor cells, taken 180 days after TCRalphabeta/CD19-depleted stem cell transplant. The receptors derive from a female patient between 2 and 15 years old who had a stem cell transplant for aplastic anemia, so the T cells may come from the graft donor.

This chain joins TRBV24-1 and TRBJ2-1; 16 nucleotides match TRBD2. Germline CDR1 KGHDR, CDR2 SFDVKD. The CDR3 totals 18 residues. J gave up 4 bases and V 3 bases, and 5 bases lay outside the gene matches. The CDR3 protein is CATSDAGTSGRVYNEQFF. For the CDR3, the DNA is TGTGCCACCAGTGATGCTGGGACTAGCGGGAGGGTTTACAATGAGCAGTTCTTC.

This clonotype was counted between two and nine times. The rearrangement links TRBV4-2 to TRBJ2-3; D is unclear. From germline, CDR1 is LGHNA and CDR2 YNFKEQ. V lost 0 bases, J lost 4 bases, and 11 bases lay in between. This CDR3 spans 15 amino acids. The CDR3 spells CASSQEALSADTQYF. The CDR3 DNA reads TGTGCCAGCAGCCAAGAGGCCCTCTCCGCAGATACGCAGTATTTT.

This clonotype was detected only a few times. V gene TRBV7-2 combines with J gene TRBJ1-3, with a possible D match to TRBD1 (6 bases). The CDR3 loop spans 14 amino acids. Trimming removed 6 bases from V and 5 bases from J, with 14 bases in between. The germline gives CDR1 SGHTA, CDR2 FQGNSA. The CDR3 loop is CASSRQGYRNTIYF. CDR3 coding DNA: TGTGCCAGCAGTCGCCAGGGGTATAGAAACACCATATATTTT.

The chain employs TRBV7-9 and TRBJ1-1; 7 positions agree with TRBD1. Germline CDR1 is SEHNR and CDR2 is FQNEAQ (reference sequence). The CDR3 consists of 12 residues. J was trimmed by 5 bases and V by 6 bases; bases with no gene match: 3. CDR3 residues: CASRQGYTEAFF. CDR3 nucleotide sequence: TGTGCCAGCAGACAGGGGTATACTGAAGCTTTCTTT.

The sample holds a few counts of this clonotype. The CDR3 nucleotides read TGTGCCAGCCAGGGACACCTTAACACCGGGGAGCTGTTTTTT. Translating it yields CASQGHLNTGELFF. The J gene is TRBJ2-2, the V gene TRBV6-1, with D perhaps matching TRBD1 (6 bases). From germline, CDR1 is MNHNS and CDR2 SASEGT. Deletions cut 8 bases from V and 2 bases from J, with 12 bases between. This CDR3 comprises 14 residues.

The genes are TRBV7-8 and TRBJ2-1; TRBD2 aligns across 10 bases. The CDR3 runs 13 residues. With 3 bases clipped from V and 10 bases from J, the junction kept 3 bases outside the gene matches. CDR1 is SGHVS, CDR2 FQNEAQ, per germline. CDR3 in DNA: TGTGCCAGCAGCTTCACGACTAGCGGGGAGCAGTTCTTC. As protein: CASSFTTSGEQFF.

This clonotype was seen a few times. The chain links TRBV20-1 to TRBJ2-1; TRBD1 might be the D (5 bases). In germline, CDR1 is DFQATT, CDR2 SNEGSKA (reference sequence). V dropped 0 bases and J dropped 2 bases, with 14 bases sitting between them. This CDR3 has 16 residues. Written as DNA, the CDR3 is TGCAGTGCTAGAGATGCAGGGCCCGAGACCTACAATGAGCAGTTCTTC. This sequence encodes CSARDAGPETYNEQFF.

This clonotype came up a few times. The CDR3 protein is CASSEVGSTDTQYF. CDR3 coding DNA: TGTGCCAGCAGTGAAGTAGGTAGCACAGATACGCAGTATTTT. The V call is TRBV2, the J call TRBJ2-3; no definite D call. Trimming left V 1 base short and J 0 bases short, with 5 bases between. Germline V lookup: CDR1 SNHLY, CDR2 FYNNEI. This CDR3 region has 14 residues.

The V and J genes are TRBV28 and TRBJ2-5; D assignment may be TRBD1 or TRBD2 (5 bases each). Germline CDR1 and CDR2: MDHEN and SYDVKM. Trimming removed 5 bases at V and 3 bases at J, with 10 bases between. The CDR3 contains 13 residues. CDR3: CASSDGAEETQYF. CDR3 DNA: TGTGCCAGCAGTGACGGGGCCGAAGAGACCCAGTACTTC.

The CDR3 sequence: CASSSWITYEQYF. CDR3 DNA: TGTGCCAGCAGTTCTTGGATAACCTACGAGCAGTACTTC. The chain combines TRBV7-6 with TRBJ2-7, with unresolved D. The germline gives CDR1 SGHVS, CDR2 FNYEAQ. This CDR3 contains 13 residues. The V gene lost 6 bases and the J gene lost 2 bases, with 11 bases spanning the gap.

The V and J genes are TRBV19 and TRBJ1-2; D gene uncertain. The CDR3 has 13 residues. CDR1 and CDR2 (germline): LNHDA, SQIVND (reference sequence). The germline V and J ends were trimmed by 2 bases and 3 bases, with 7 bases remaining between them. The DNA for the CDR3 is TGTGCCAGTAGTATACCGGGGTACTATGGCTACACCTTC. Its translation is CASSIPGYYGYTF.

This clonotype has a handful of counts. The chain links TRBV4-1 to TRBJ2-1; 7 bases agree with TRBD2. The V segment lost 1 base and the J segment 8 bases; nucleotides outside the gene matches: 11. Germline CDR1 MGHRA, CDR2 YSYEKL. CDR3 length: 16 residues. The CDR3 DNA follows: TGCGCCAGCAGCCAAGTGAGGACTAGACCTGTAGATGAGCAGTTCTTC. Amino acid sequence: CASSQVRTRPVDEQFF.

This clonotype came up a few times. This may come from a read error, since a much larger clone is one base off. The chain links TRBV4-3 to TRBJ2-4; the match to TRBD1 covers 9 bases. The CDR3 spans 15 residues. Germline values: CDR1 LGHNA, CDR2 YSLEER. The CDR3 spells CASSTGQGGLNSQYF. In nucleotides, the CDR3 is TGCGCCAGCAGCACGGGACAGGGCGGATTGAACAGTCAGTACTTC.

This clonotype was seen repeatedly, ten times or more. This rearrangement joins TRBV20-1 to TRBJ1-5, with no clear D. Germline CDR1 reads DFQATT; CDR2 reads SNEGSKA (reference sequence). This CDR3 has 17 amino acids. Trimming cost V 0 bases and J 0 bases, with 15 bases left between them. The CDR3 DNA is TGCAGTGCTAGAGATCGTGGCAGAAGCTATAGCAATCAGCCCCAGCATTTT. Translated, it gives CSARDRGRSYSNQPQHF.

This clonotype came up a few times. The chain is built from TRBV5-1 and TRBJ2-1; 7 nucleotides agree with TRBD2. The CDR3 contains 16 residues. J was trimmed by 2 bases and V by 0 bases; bases with no gene match: 5. From germline, CDR1 is SGHRS and CDR2 YFSETQ. The CDR3 sequence is CASSLATSATYNEQFF. The CDR3 bases are TGCGCCAGCAGCTTGGCCACTAGCGCAACCTACAATGAGCAGTTCTTC.

The chain couples TRBV4-1 to TRBJ1-4, with 9 bases identical to TRBD1. V lost 4 bases to trimming and J lost 6 bases; unmatched junction nucleotides: 9. The germline V gene encodes CDR1 MGHRA and CDR2 YSYEKL. There are 16 residues in the CDR3. CDR3 in amino acids: CASSLQPGQGYEKLFF. CDR3 DNA sequence: TGCGCCAGCAGCCTTCAACCGGGACAGGGATATGAAAAACTGTTTTTT.

This clonotype was seen at least ten times. This CDR3 is CASSFDSYEQYF. As DNA, the CDR3 is TGTGCCAGCAGTTTCGACTCCTACGAGCAGTACTTC. The chain is built from TRBV12-3 or TRBV12-4 and TRBJ2-7; D is unresolved. The CDR3 has 12 amino acids. V was trimmed by 3 bases and J by 0 bases, leaving 3 bases between them.

This clonotype was seen only a few times. This chain uses TRBV3-1 with TRBJ2-5, with 9 bases fitting TRBD2. The ends lost 0 bases at V and 3 bases at J; junction bases unmatched: 11. The CDR3 is 18 amino acids. CDR1 is LGHDT, CDR2 YNNKEL, per germline (reference sequence). The CDR3 coding sequence is TGTGCCAGCAGCCAAGATCGGCTAGCGGGAACGATTAAAGAGACCCAGTACTTC. It specifies CASSQDRLAGTIKETQYF.